These 17 T cell receptor beta chains were sequenced from one sample in a study of CD8 T cells in ankylosing spondylitis. MiXCR was run by TCRdb on the 5' RACE reads, yielding one entry per CDR3 protein. The sample shows over 150,000 distinct CDR3 sequences, 15% to 20% of them seen only once. Sequencing input: blood, either unsorted or a sorted T cell fraction (not recorded which). The receptors here all came from a male donor aged 10-30 years with ankylosing spondylitis or in good health (not recorded which).

This clonotype was seen only once. This chain joins TRBV29-1 and TRBJ1-2; no clear D. Trimming shortened V by 6 bases and J by 3 bases, and 14 bases separated the two germline ends. CDR3 length: 13 residues. The germline gives CDR1 SQVTM, CDR2 ANQGSEA. The CDR3 loop is CSVPRTGDYGYTF. As DNA, the CDR3 is TGCAGCGTCCCTCGGACCGGAGACTATGGCTACACCTTC. Full variable domain (remainder filled in from reference TRBV29-1 and TRBJ1-2): SAVISQKPSRDICQRGTSLTIQCQVDSQVTMMFWYRQQPGQSLTLIATANQGSEATYESGFVIDKFPISRPNLTFSTLTVSNMSPEDSSIYLCSVPRTGDYGYTFGSGTRLTVV.

This clonotype was counted a single time. The junction departs from the called germline gene at one end, perhaps through a read error. The genes are TRBV11-3 and TRBJ2-1; TRBD1 agrees at 8 bases. CDR1 is SGHNT and CDR2 is YENEEA in the germline V gene. CDR3 size: 15 residues. The DNA of the CDR3 is TGTGCCAGCAGCGTAGACAGGGGATCGTACAATGAGCAGTTCTTC. Its protein product is CASSVDRGSYNEQFF.

This chain joins TRBV29-1 and TRBJ2-1, with D possibly matching TRBD1 (5 bases). Germline assignment: CDR1 SQVTM and CDR2 ANQGSEA. This CDR3 has 14 amino acids. The V end was cut by 4 bases, the J end by 2 bases, with 12 bases between. In nucleotides, the CDR3 is TGCAGCGTTGCTAAGACAGCCGCCTACAATGAGCAGTTCTTC. It yields the protein CSVAKTAAYNEQFF.

This clonotype was counted between two and nine times. The DNA for the CDR3 is TGTGCCAGCAGCCAAGGATGGCGGGGAACCAAAAACATTCAGTACTTC. This sequence encodes CASSQGWRGTKNIQYF. The chain links TRBV14 to TRBJ2-4; perhaps TRBD2 as D (6 bases). Germline loops: CDR1 SGHDN, CDR2 FVKESK. The length of the CDR3 is 16 residues. V was pared by 1 base and J by 2 bases, with 12 bases between.

This clonotype was seen repeatedly, ten times or more. V gene TRBV14 combines with J gene TRBJ2-3; 7 bases are shared with TRBD1. This CDR3 is built from 12 residues. Germline CDR1 is SGHDN and CDR2 is FVKESK. V shed 5 bases, J shed 9 bases, and the junction held 5 bases outside the gene matches. CDR3 loop: CASSARGFTQYF. Written as DNA, the CDR3 is TGTGCCAGCAGCGCCAGGGGGTTCACGCAGTATTTT.

This clonotype was counted at least ten times. The chain has TRBV12-3 or TRBV12-4 and TRBJ2-5; 11 bases match TRBD2. Trimming cost V 5 bases and J 4 bases; bases outside gene matches: 6. This CDR3 comprises 15 residues. The CDR3 loop reads CASSPTSGTAETQYF. CDR3 sequence (DNA): TGTGCCAGCAGTCCGACTAGCGGGACAGCAGAGACCCAGTACTTC.

V gene TRBV7-9 combines with J gene TRBJ2-1; D remains ambiguous. The CDR3 loop spans 15 amino acids. Germline values: CDR1 SEHNR, CDR2 FQNEAQ (reference sequence). The V gene lost 5 bases and the J gene lost 2 bases, with 13 bases spanning the gap. The DNA of the CDR3 is TGTGCCAGCAGCCCCAGGATGGCAACCTACAATGAGCAGTTCTTC. Amino acid sequence: CASSPRMATYNEQFF.

This clonotype was recorded once. The chain combines TRBV4-3 with TRBJ2-5; D call uncertain. The CDR3 contains 11 residues. Germline CDR1 is LGHNA and CDR2 is YSLEER. V lost 8 bases and J lost 5, with 9 bases in between. The CDR3 bases are TGCGCCAGCGGAGATGGGGAGACCCAGTACTTC. It specifies CASGDGETQYF.

This clonotype came up many times. This chain connects TRBV9 to TRBJ2-7, with 7 bases lining up with TRBD2. The ends lost 0 bases at V and 7 bases at J; junction bases unmatched: 10. The germline V gene encodes CDR1 SGDLS and CDR2 YYNGEE. The CDR3 is 15 residues long. The CDR3 DNA follows: TGTGCCAGCAGCGTAGGCCCGACTAGCCCGGGGGAGCAGTACTTC. This encodes CASSVGPTSPGEQYF.

This clonotype was seen at least ten times. J is TRBJ1-6 and V is TRBV20-1; tentative D call: TRBD1 (5 bases). The CDR3 runs 15 residues. CDR1 and CDR2 from the germline V gene are DFQATT and SNEGSKA (reference sequence). Trimming removed 0 bases at V and 11 bases at J, with 17 bases between. In nucleotides, the CDR3 is TGCAGTGCTAGAGATAGTGGCCGGGGCGGGACACCCCTCCACTTT. Its protein is CSARDSGRGGTPLHF.

This clonotype has ten or more counts. The chain combines TRBV4-1 with TRBJ2-5; 8 bases fit TRBD2. The germline gives CDR1 MGHRA, CDR2 YSYEKL. The CDR3 is 17 residues long. V trimming: 4 bases; J trimming: 3 bases; junction bases outside the gene matches: 13. CDR3 sequence reads: CASSPSRSGSEEETQYF. CDR3 in DNA: TGCGCCAGCAGCCCCTCACGAAGCGGGAGTGAGGAAGAGACCCAGTACTTC.

This clonotype was counted at least ten times. The CDR3 sequence: CATSRGVDEKLFF. The CDR3 nucleotides are TGTGCCACCAGCAGAGGGGTGGATGAAAAACTGTTTTTT. The chain joins TRBV15 to TRBJ1-4; D not certain. V gave up 1 base and J gave up 6 bases, with 6 bases separating them. The germline V gene encodes CDR1 LNHNV and CDR2 YYDKDF (reference sequence). The CDR3 has 13 residues.

J is TRBJ2-7 and V is TRBV18; the match to TRBD2 covers 11 bases. This CDR3 is 16 amino acids long. Germline V CDR1 and CDR2: KGHSH, LQKENI. V dropped 3 bases and J dropped 3; count of bases not matched to a gene: 7. As DNA, the CDR3 is TGTGCCAGCTCACCGTCCGGGACTAGCGGATACTACGAGCAGTACTTC. This encodes CASSPSGTSGYYEQYF.

This clonotype was found many times. The chain combines TRBV12-3 or TRBV12-4 with TRBJ2-2; tentative D call: TRBD2 (6 bases). The CDR3 covers 15 residues. V gave up 2 bases and J gave up 1 base, with 8 bases separating them. CDR3: CASSLRGVNTGELFF. CDR3 nucleotides: TGTGCCAGCAGTTTACGCGGGGTGAACACCGGGGAGCTGTTTTTT.

This clonotype was counted many times. V gene TRBV12-3 or TRBV12-4 combines with J gene TRBJ1-2; D possibly corresponds to TRBD1 (5 bases). V lost 3 bases to trimming and J lost 4 bases, with 12 bases between them. The CDR3 is made up of 14 amino acids. The DNA of the CDR3 is TGTGCCAGCAGTTTGGAGGGGTTTGGCTATGGCTACACCTTC. Translating it yields CASSLEGFGYGYTF.

The CDR3 region is CASSSGRTYEQYV. The CDR3 DNA reads as TGTGCCAGCAGTTCCGGGAGGACCTACGAGCAGTACGTC. V and J are TRBV12-3 or TRBV12-4 and TRBJ2-7, with 7 bases lining up with TRBD2. V lost 4 bases, J lost 2 bases, and 2 bases stayed unmatched. The CDR3 consists of 13 residues.

This clonotype was seen a few times. The chain employs TRBV27 and TRBJ2-7, with 9 bases identical to TRBD2. From germline, CDR1 is MNHEY and CDR2 SMNVEV (reference sequence). CDR3 length equals 16 residues. J gave up 5 bases and V 0 bases, and 8 bases lay outside the gene matches. The CDR3 loop is CASSLSSGSYWNEQYF. The CDR3 DNA is TGTGCCAGCAGTTTATCTAGCGGGAGCTATTGGAACGAGCAGTACTTC.